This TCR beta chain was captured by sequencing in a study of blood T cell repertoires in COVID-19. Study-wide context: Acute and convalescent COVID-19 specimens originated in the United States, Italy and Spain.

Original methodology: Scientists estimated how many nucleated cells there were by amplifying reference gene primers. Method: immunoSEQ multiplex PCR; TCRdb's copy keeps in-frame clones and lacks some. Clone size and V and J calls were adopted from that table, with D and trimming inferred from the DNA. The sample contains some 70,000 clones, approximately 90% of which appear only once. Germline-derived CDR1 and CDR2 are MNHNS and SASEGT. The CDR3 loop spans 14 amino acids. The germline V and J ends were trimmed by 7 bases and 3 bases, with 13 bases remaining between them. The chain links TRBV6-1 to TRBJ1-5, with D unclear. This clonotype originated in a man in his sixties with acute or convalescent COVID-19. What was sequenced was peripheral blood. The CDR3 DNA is TGTGCCAGCACTCAACCCCCTACCAATCAGCCCCAGCATTTT. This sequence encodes CASTQPPTNQPQHF.